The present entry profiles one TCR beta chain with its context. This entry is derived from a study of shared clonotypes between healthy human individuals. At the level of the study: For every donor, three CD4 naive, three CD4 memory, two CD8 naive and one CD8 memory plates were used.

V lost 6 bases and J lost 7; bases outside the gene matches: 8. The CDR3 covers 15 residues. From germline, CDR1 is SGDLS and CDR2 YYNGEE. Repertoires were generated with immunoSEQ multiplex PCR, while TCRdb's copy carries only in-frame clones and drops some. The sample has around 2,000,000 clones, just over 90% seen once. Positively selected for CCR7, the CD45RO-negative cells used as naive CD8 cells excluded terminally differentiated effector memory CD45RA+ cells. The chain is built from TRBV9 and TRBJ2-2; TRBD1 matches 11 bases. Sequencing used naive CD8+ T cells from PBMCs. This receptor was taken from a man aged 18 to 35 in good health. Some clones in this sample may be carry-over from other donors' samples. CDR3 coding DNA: TGTGCCAGCAAGGGGACAGGGGGTATTGGCGGGGAGCTGTTTTTT. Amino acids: CASKGTGGIGGELFF.